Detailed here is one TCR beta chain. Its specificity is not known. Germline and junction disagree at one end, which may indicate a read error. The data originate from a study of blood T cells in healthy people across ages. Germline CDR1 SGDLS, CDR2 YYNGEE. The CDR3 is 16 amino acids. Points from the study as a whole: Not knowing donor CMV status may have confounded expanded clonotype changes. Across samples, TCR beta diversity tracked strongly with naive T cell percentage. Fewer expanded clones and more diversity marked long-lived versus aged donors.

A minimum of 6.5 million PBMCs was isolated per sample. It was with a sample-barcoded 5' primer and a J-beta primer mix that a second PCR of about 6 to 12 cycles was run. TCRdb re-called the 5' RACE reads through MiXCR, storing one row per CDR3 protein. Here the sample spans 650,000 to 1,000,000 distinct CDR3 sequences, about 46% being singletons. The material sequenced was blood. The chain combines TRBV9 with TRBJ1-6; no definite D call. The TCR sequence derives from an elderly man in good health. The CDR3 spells CASSPFEGIINSPPHF. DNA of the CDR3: TGTGCCAGCAGCCCCTTTGAGGGAATTATTAATTCACCCCCCCACTTT.